Following are 25 T cell receptor beta chains from one sample sequenced in a study of identical twins. TCRdb re-called the 5' RACE reads with MiXCR, one entry per CDR3 protein. This sample has some 1,600,000 distinct CDR3 sequences, with about 32% found just once. Sequencing was performed on cord blood. These receptors all stem from a newborn girl in good health.

The sample holds a few counts of this clonotype. The V call is TRBV9, the J call TRBJ2-2; no definite D call. Between the trimmed V and J ends, which lost 3 bases and 4 bases, there was a span of 10 bases. Germline lookup yields CDR1 SGDLS and CDR2 YYNGEE. The CDR3 runs to 14 residues. This chain's CDR3 is CASSDRPSTGELFF. In DNA, the CDR3 is TGTGCCAGCAGCGACCGTCCGTCCACCGGGGAGCTGTTTTTT.

This clonotype was seen a handful of times. The rearrangement uses TRBV10-3 and TRBJ2-7, with D maybe TRBD1 (5 bases). V was pared by 5 bases and J by 2 bases, with 13 bases between. CDR1 ENHRY and CDR2 SYGVKD come from the germline V gene. The CDR3 loop spans 14 amino acids. CDR3 in DNA: TGTGCCATCAGTTCTTCACAGGCTCCCTACGAGCAGTACTTC. It yields the protein CAISSSQAPYEQYF.

The chain combines TRBV20-1 with TRBJ2-7, with a possible D match to TRBD1 (6 bases). Germline V CDR1 and CDR2: DFQATT, SNEGSKA (reference sequence). CDR3 length: 13 residues. Trimming pared 5 bases from V and 2 bases from J, leaving 13 bases between. The CDR3, as DNA: TGCAGTGCTGGTTGGACAGCCACCTACGAGCAGTACTTC. Translating it yields CSAGWTATYEQYF.

This clonotype has a single count. This chain joins TRBV28 and TRBJ2-1; 13 positions match TRBD2. The end of the DNA is better explained by TRBJ2-7, so the J call may be wrong. Looked up from germline, CDR1 is MDHEN and CDR2 is SYDVKM. The CDR3 loop spans 18 amino acids. CDR3 residues: CASSLPRLAGGSYNEQYF. DNA of the CDR3: TGTGCCAGCAGTTTACCCCGACTAGCGGGAGGATCCTACAATGAGCAGTACTTC.

This clonotype has just one count. The J gene is TRBJ2-2, the V gene TRBV20-1; D may correspond to TRBD1 or TRBD2 (5 bases each). V gave up 6 bases and J gave up 4 bases, with 12 bases separating them. Germline V CDR1 and CDR2: DFQATT, SNEGSKA (reference sequence). The CDR3 runs 13 residues. The CDR3 loop reads CSASGTSTGELFF. The CDR3, as DNA: TGCAGTGCCTCCGGGACCAGCACCGGGGAGCTGTTTTTT.

This CDR3 is CSARGRGRDIQYF. CDR3 bases: TGCAGTGCTAGGGGCAGGGGTAGGGACATTCAGTACTTC. The chain employs TRBV20-1 and TRBJ2-4, with D perhaps TRBD1 (6 bases). Germline lookup yields CDR1 DFQATT and CDR2 SNEGSKA (reference sequence). The CDR3 loop spans 13 amino acids. Between the trimmed V and J ends, which lost 3 bases and 8 bases, there was a span of 14 bases.

V and J are TRBV2 and TRBJ2-1; 7 bases agree with TRBD2. The closer fit of TRBJ2-7 to the DNA end suggests the J call may be wrong. Germline V gene sequence: CDR1 SNHLY, CDR2 FYNNEI. The CDR3 totals 17 residues. The CDR3 is CASSERTSRRSYNEQYF. The CDR3 DNA follows: TGTGCCAGCAGTGAAAGGACTAGTCGGAGGTCCTACAATGAGCAGTACTTC.

This clonotype was counted only a few times. The chain recombines TRBV20-1 with TRBJ2-7; 9 nucleotides align to TRBD2. The CDR3 is made up of 15 amino acids. From germline, CDR1 is DFQATT and CDR2 SNEGSKA (reference sequence). V lost 4 bases, J lost 2 bases, and 9 bases stayed unmatched. The DNA for the CDR3 is TGCAGTGCTACCTCACCTATAGCGGGAGCCTACGAGCAGTACTTC. It specifies CSATSPIAGAYEQYF.

This clonotype turned up a few times. The CDR3 coding sequence is TGTGCCAGCAGCCCGGACTTACCCTACAATGAGCAGTTCTTC. This codes for CASSPDLPYNEQFF. The rearrangement uses TRBV9 and TRBJ2-1; possibly TRBD2 for D (5 bases). V was shortened by 4 bases and J by 2 bases, with 10 bases between the two germline ends. CDR3 length: 14 amino acids. Germline CDR1 and CDR2: SGDLS and YYNGEE.

This clonotype was counted a few times. The V call is TRBV20-1, the J call TRBJ2-3; 8 bases line up with TRBD1. CDR3 length equals 15 residues. Germline V gives CDR1 DFQATT, CDR2 SNEGSKA (reference sequence). V dropped 3 bases and J dropped 0; count of bases not matched to a gene: 5. The CDR3 nucleotides are TGCAGTGCTAGGCGGACAGGGATGAGCACAGATACGCAGTATTTT. Protein: CSARRTGMSTDTQYF.

This clonotype was seen repeatedly, ten times or more. V is TRBV12-3 or TRBV12-4 and J is TRBJ2-5; D gene uncertain. The ends were cut back, 7 bases at V and 2 bases at J, with 14 bases in the middle. The CDR3 has 14 amino acids. CDR3 coding DNA: TGTGCCAGCACCCTGCCCGGTAATCAAGAGACCCAGTACTTC. Translated, it gives CASTLPGNQETQYF.

This clonotype was picked up many times. The V call is TRBV18, the J call TRBJ2-4, with 7 bases fitting TRBD2. The CDR3 totals 18 residues. From germline, CDR1 is KGHSH and CDR2 LQKENI. V dropped 3 bases and J dropped 1; count of bases not matched to a gene: 12. CDR3 region: CASSPWPSGFGAKNIQYF. The CDR3 DNA follows: TGTGCCAGCTCACCGTGGCCTAGCGGTTTCGGGGCCAAAAACATTCAGTACTTC. Together with reference TRBV18 and TRBJ2-4, the CDR3 gives the full variable domain: NAGVMQNPRHLVRRRGQEARLRCSPMKGHSHVYWYRQLPEEGLKFMVYLQKENIIDESGMPKERFSAEFPKEGPSILRIQQVVRGDSAAYFCASSPWPSGFGAKNIQYFGAGTRLSVL.

The genes are TRBV20-1 and TRBJ2-7, with no clear D. Germline values: CDR1 DFQATT, CDR2 SNEGSKA (reference sequence). Trimming pared 0 bases from V and 7 bases from J, leaving 19 bases between. This CDR3 is built from 15 residues. The DNA of the CDR3 is TGCAGTGCTAGAGATTTAAGAGTGCCGCACAATGAGCAGTACTTC. Protein: CSARDLRVPHNEQYF.

This clonotype has just a few counts. CDR3 region: CASSHRTNKNIQYF. The CDR3 DNA sequence: TGTGCCAGCAGCCACCGTACGAACAAAAACATTCAGTACTTC. The chain joins TRBV4-2 to TRBJ2-4; D is uncertain. Trimming pared 3 bases from V and 3 bases from J, leaving 9 bases between. The CDR3 contains 14 residues. Germline CDR1 is LGHNA and CDR2 is YNFKEQ.

V is TRBV4-2 and J is TRBJ2-3, with 8 nucleotides matching TRBD2. CDR1 is LGHNA, CDR2 YNFKEQ, per germline. The CDR3 extends over 16 amino acids. V lost 0 bases to trimming and J lost 4 bases; unmatched junction nucleotides: 6. CDR3 nucleotide sequence: TGTGCCAGCAGCCAAGAGAGCGGGAGCCCCCCAGATACGCAGTATTTT. It encodes CASSQESGSPPDTQYF.

The chain joins TRBV20-1 to TRBJ2-1; a weak D match, TRBD2 (5 bases). Germline V gene data show CDR1 as DFQATT and CDR2 as SNEGSKA (reference sequence). This CDR3 is built from 11 residues. Trimming shortened V by 4 bases and J by 7 bases, and 8 bases separated the two germline ends. As DNA, the CDR3 is TGCAGTGCTATTCGGAGGAATGAGCAGTTCTTC. It encodes CSAIRRNEQFF.

The chain employs TRBV7-6 and TRBJ2-3; D not resolved. CDR1 is SGHVS, CDR2 FNYEAQ, per germline. The germline V and J ends were trimmed by 1 base and 3 bases, with 14 bases remaining between them. The CDR3 is made up of 16 amino acids. The CDR3, as DNA: TGTGCCAGCAGCTTAGAATGGACCCCCCAGACAGATACGCAGTATTTT. Encoded protein: CASSLEWTPQTDTQYF.

This clonotype was found once. The chain uses TRBV2 and TRBJ2-4, with D perhaps matching TRBD2 (5 bases). Trimming cost V 11 bases and J 13 bases, with 15 bases left between them. This CDR3 has 10 amino acids. CDR1 is SNHLY and CDR2 is FYNNEI in the germline V gene. The CDR3 DNA sequence: TGTGCCGGGGAGACGAATGAGCAGTACTTC. This sequence encodes CAGETNEQYF.

This chain connects TRBV5-6 to TRBJ2-1; perhaps TRBD1 as D (5 bases). Trimming shortened V by 7 bases and J by 10 bases, and 21 bases separated the two germline ends. The CDR3 spans 14 residues. CDR1 and CDR2 from the germline V gene are SGHDT and YYEEEE. CDR3 residues: CASAKQGFAYEQFF. CDR3 nucleotide sequence: TGTGCCAGCGCTAAGCAGGGCTTCGCCTACGAGCAGTTCTTC.

As to this clonotype: This may stem from a read error, because a much larger clone lies one nucleotide away. The chain uses TRBV10-3 and TRBJ2-5; 7 positions match TRBD1. This CDR3 region has 13 residues. Germline V lookup: CDR1 ENHRY, CDR2 SYGVKD. The ends lost 11 bases at V and 12 bases at J; junction bases unmatched: 18. CDR3 sequence: CAASGTERMLEYF. For the CDR3, the DNA is TGTGCCGCCTCCGGGACAGAGCGTATGTTGGAGTACTTC.

The chain uses TRBV7-8 and TRBJ1-6, with no clear D. The V gene's germline CDR1 is SGHVS and CDR2 FQNEAQ. V was clipped by 0 bases and J by 11 bases, with 20 bases between them. This CDR3 spans 17 amino acids. The DNA for the CDR3 is TGTGCCAGCAGCTTAGCGAATAGGCCCGAGGCCCGGGCACCCCTCCACTTT. It codes for CASSLANRPEARAPLHF.

This clonotype was seen at least ten times. The J gene is TRBJ2-7, the V gene TRBV6-6; D is uncertain. Germline loops: CDR1 MNHNY, CDR2 SVGAGI (reference sequence). This CDR3 spans 15 amino acids. The V end was cut by 0 bases, the J end by 2 bases, with 11 bases between. CDR3: CASSYSSTYPYEQYF. The CDR3 DNA reads as TGTGCCAGCAGTTACTCCAGCACGTACCCCTACGAGCAGTACTTC.

The chain couples TRBV20-1 to TRBJ2-5, with TRBD2 matching 11 bases. V shed 6 bases, J shed 11 bases, and the junction held 14 bases outside the gene matches. The CDR3 has 14 amino acids. CDR1 and CDR2 from the germline V gene are DFQATT and SNEGSKA (reference sequence). This CDR3 is CSALAGGPNNEQYF. The CDR3 DNA reads TGCAGTGCCTTAGCGGGAGGGCCGAACAATGAGCAGTACTTC.

This clonotype was detected only once. The chain uses TRBV20-1 and TRBJ1-1, with D possibly matching TRBD1 (5 bases). Germline CDR1 is DFQATT and CDR2 is SNEGSKA (reference sequence). Trimming took 5 bases from V and 0 from J, leaving 16 bases between them. The CDR3 consists of 15 residues. The CDR3 sequence is CSAPRAGRMNTEAFF. In DNA, the CDR3 is TGCAGTGCTCCGCGGGCAGGGAGGATGAACACTGAAGCTTTCTTT.

This clonotype was counted many times. The chain couples TRBV12-3 or TRBV12-4 to TRBJ2-3; maybe TRBD2 (5 bases). V shed 6 bases and J shed 2 bases, with 12 bases lying between them. The CDR3 covers 14 residues. In nucleotides, the CDR3 is TGTGCCAGCAGACTAGGGTCTTACACAGATACGCAGTATTTT. This sequence encodes CASRLGSYTDTQYF.